These T cell receptor beta chains were read from a single sample in a study of CD4 T cells in relation to SARS-CoV-2 and coronaviruses. Sequencing was performed with immunoSEQ multiplex PCR; in TCRdb, only in-frame clones are kept and a portion is missing. Of around 69,000 clones in the sample, 94% were seen once. Sequencing was performed on naive CD4+ T cells from PBMCs. These receptors all stem from a human donor in good health. CDR3s leave out the opening cysteine and the closing phenylalanine or tryptophan.

j_call: TRBJ2-5; v_call: TRBV6-5; cdr3_aa: ASRSDRGSETQY
j_call: TRBJ2-1; v_call: TRBV5-1; cdr3_aa: ASSLNLAASSYNEQF
j_call: TRBJ2-3; v_call: TRBV27; cdr3_aa: ASSTPGQGTTQY
j_call: TRBJ2-1; v_call: TRBV7-8; cdr3_aa: ASSSTLRLVKEVYNEQF
j_call: TRBJ2-5; v_call: TRBV19; cdr3_aa: ASSTLLVGAKETQY
j_call: TRBJ1-2; v_call: TRBV19; cdr3_aa: ASSQDRTNYGYT
j_call: TRBJ1-5; v_call: TRBV24-1; cdr3_aa: ATSEGGAYQPQH
j_call: TRBJ2-1; v_call: TRBV27; cdr3_aa: ASNQGTGRQEQF
j_call: TRBJ2-3; v_call: TRBV30; cdr3_aa: AWGTLASTDTQY
j_call: TRBJ1-5; v_call: TRBV7-3; cdr3_aa: ASSANSNQPQH
j_call: TRBJ1-2; v_call: TRBV6-5; cdr3_aa: ASSYSVQASNYGYT
j_call: TRBJ2-3; v_call: TRBV18; cdr3_aa: ASSPISTAATDTQY
j_call: TRBJ2-2; v_call: TRBV28; cdr3_aa: ASSSSGTGRTGELF
j_call: TRBJ2-1; v_call: TRBV18; cdr3_aa: ASLPRGSPNNEQF
j_call: TRBJ2-3; v_call: TRBV5-1; cdr3_aa: ASSLGGTSTDTQY
j_call: TRBJ2-3; v_call: TRBV3-1/TRBV3-2; cdr3_aa: ASSQDRVADTQY
j_call: TRBJ2-1; v_call: TRBV7-9; cdr3_aa: ASSWDGYNEQF
j_call: TRBJ2-1; v_call: TRBV7-9; cdr3_aa: ASSLVGTRYDEQF
j_call: TRBJ2-3; v_call: TRBV6-4; cdr3_aa: ASSDHGTSGTDTQY
j_call: TRBJ2-7; v_call: TRBV15; cdr3_aa: ATSRDRGDSYEQY
j_call: TRBJ2-1; v_call: TRBV6-5; cdr3_aa: ASNQGTSPSNEQF
j_call: TRBJ2-3; v_call: TRBV24-1; cdr3_aa: ATSDLGLADTDTQY
j_call: TRBJ2-5; v_call: TRBV5-6; cdr3_aa: ASSLPGTETQY
j_call: TRBJ2-3; v_call: TRBV18; cdr3_aa: ASSRGASTDTQY
j_call: TRBJ2-2; v_call: TRBV15; cdr3_aa: ATSRVGTEGGELF
j_call: TRBJ2-2; v_call: TRBV6-5; cdr3_aa: ASRSDRGNTGELF
j_call: TRBJ1-2; v_call: TRBV28; cdr3_aa: ASSLLGVGHGYT
j_call: TRBJ2-5; v_call: TRBV5-3; cdr3_aa: ARTSGSQETQY
j_call: TRBJ2-5; v_call: TRBV5-4; cdr3_aa: ASSGMDRGQGPQY
j_call: TRBJ2-5; v_call: TRBV3-1/TRBV3-2; cdr3_aa: ASSQDMTRGIKTQY
j_call: TRBJ2-1; v_call: TRBV10-2; cdr3_aa: ASRRGLAGGDNEQF
j_call: TRBJ2-4; v_call: TRBV21-1; cdr3_aa: ASSKGEVKGQNIQY
j_call: TRBJ2-7; v_call: TRBV6-5; cdr3_aa: ASSYSRINYEQY
j_call: TRBJ1-1; v_call: TRBV3-1/TRBV3-2; cdr3_aa: ASSHLRDSATEAF
j_call: TRBJ2-7; v_call: TRBV2; cdr3_aa: ASTLVRTSYEQY
j_call: TRBJ2-5; v_call: TRBV6-5; cdr3_aa: ASSYGTGTETQY
j_call: TRBJ2-1; v_call: TRBV28; cdr3_aa: ASSTTLANEQF
j_call: TRBJ1-1; v_call: TRBV28; cdr3_aa: ASRSGSAEAF
j_call: TRBJ2-1; v_call: TRBV24-1; cdr3_aa: ATSDRWGYEQF
j_call: TRBJ1-3; v_call: TRBV5-1; cdr3_aa: ASSSSDSYSSGNTIY
j_call: TRBJ1-2; v_call: TRBV11-3; cdr3_aa: ASSSKSSGSYT
j_call: TRBJ2-7; v_call: TRBV6-1; cdr3_aa: ASSERGRGYEQY
j_call: TRBJ2-7; v_call: TRBV27; cdr3_aa: ASSFRQGAYEQY
j_call: TRBJ2-3; v_call: TRBV10-3; cdr3_aa: AIRWTGINTDTQY
j_call: TRBJ2-1; v_call: TRBV18; cdr3_aa: ASSPGSGGLRNEQF
j_call: TRBJ2-5; v_call: TRBV5-8; cdr3_aa: ASRQTTERRLLGETQY
j_call: TRBJ1-3; v_call: TRBV28; cdr3_aa: ASSLPRAGTSGNTIY
j_call: TRBJ1-5; v_call: TRBV19; cdr3_aa: ASSIGEPSSNQPQH